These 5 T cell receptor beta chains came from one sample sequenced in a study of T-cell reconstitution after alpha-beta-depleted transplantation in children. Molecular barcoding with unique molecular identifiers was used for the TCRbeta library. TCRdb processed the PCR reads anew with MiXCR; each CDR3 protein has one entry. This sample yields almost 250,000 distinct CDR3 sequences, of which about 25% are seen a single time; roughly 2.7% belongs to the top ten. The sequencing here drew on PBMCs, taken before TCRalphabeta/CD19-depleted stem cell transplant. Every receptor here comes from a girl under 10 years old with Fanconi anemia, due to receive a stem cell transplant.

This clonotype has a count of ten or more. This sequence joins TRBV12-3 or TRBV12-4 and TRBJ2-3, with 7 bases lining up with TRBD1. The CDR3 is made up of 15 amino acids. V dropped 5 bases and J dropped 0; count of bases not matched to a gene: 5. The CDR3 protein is CASSGWGQSTDTQYF. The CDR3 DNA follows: TGTGCCAGCAGTGGATGGGGACAGAGCACAGATACGCAGTATTTT.

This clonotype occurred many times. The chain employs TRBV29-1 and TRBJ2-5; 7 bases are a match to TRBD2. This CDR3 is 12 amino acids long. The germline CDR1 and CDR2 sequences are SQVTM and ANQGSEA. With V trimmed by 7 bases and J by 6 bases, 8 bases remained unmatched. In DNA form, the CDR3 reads TGCAGCGCTAGACTAGCAGTTAAGACCCAGTACTTC. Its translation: CSARLAVKTQYF.

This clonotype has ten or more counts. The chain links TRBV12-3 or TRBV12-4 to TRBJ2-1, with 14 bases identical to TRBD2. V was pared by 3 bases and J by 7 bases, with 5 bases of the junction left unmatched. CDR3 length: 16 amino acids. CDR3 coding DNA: TGTGCCAGCAGTTTTCCGGGACTAGCGGGGGATAATGAGCAGTTCTTC. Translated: CASSFPGLAGDNEQFF.

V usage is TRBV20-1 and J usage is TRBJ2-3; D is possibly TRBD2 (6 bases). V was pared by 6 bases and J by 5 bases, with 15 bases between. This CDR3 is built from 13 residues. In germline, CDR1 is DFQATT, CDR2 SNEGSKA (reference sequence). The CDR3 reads CSATSFGQDTQYF. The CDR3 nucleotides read TGCAGTGCAACTAGCTTTGGTCAAGATACGCAGTATTTT.

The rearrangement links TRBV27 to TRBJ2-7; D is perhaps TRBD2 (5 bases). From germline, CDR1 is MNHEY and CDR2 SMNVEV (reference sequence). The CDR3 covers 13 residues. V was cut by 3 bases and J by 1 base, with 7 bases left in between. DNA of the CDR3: TGTGCCAGCAGTTTCCTAGCTTCCTACGAGCAGTACTTC. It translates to CASSFLASYEQYF.